This T cell receptor beta chain was captured by sequencing in a study of blood T cells in healthy people across ages. This clonotype turned up a few times. Alongside a J-beta primer mix, a sample-barcoded 5' primer served in a second PCR lasting about 7 to 12 cycles. MiXCR, applied by TCRdb to the 5' RACE reads, yields one record per CDR3 protein. Among 1,500,000 or so distinct CDR3 sequences listed, roughly 60% were seen once. Sequenced input: blood. This sequence was found in a man aged 18-30 years in good health.

The CDR3 DNA follows: TGTGCCAGCAGCTTAGGACTAGCGGGAACCCTCCAGGAGACCCAGTACTTC. Translated: CASSLGLAGTLQETQYF. This sequence joins TRBV7-9 and TRBJ2-5; 11 bases align to TRBD2. J was trimmed by 5 bases and V by 1 base; bases with no gene match: 9. Germline V CDR1 and CDR2: SEHNR, FQNEAQ (reference sequence). The CDR3 sequence is 17 residues long.